This T cell receptor (beta chain) comes out of a study of blood T cell repertoires in COVID-19. Background on the study: Both acute and convalescent COVID-19 samples were obtained from the United States, Italy and Spain.

Sequencing was performed with immunoSEQ multiplex PCR; in TCRdb, only in-frame clones are kept and a portion is missing. The data show roughly 260,000 clones, more than 70% seen once. Germline CDR1 MNHEY, CDR2 SMNVEV (reference sequence). The CDR3 is made up of 14 amino acids. V lost 7 bases to trimming and J lost 2 bases, with 12 bases between them. This receptor was obtained from a woman between 18 and 30 years old with acute or convalescent COVID-19. V is TRBV27 and J is TRBJ1-5; D is perhaps TRBD1 (6 bases). The specimen was peripheral blood. The CDR3 DNA reads as TGTGCCAGCAAATCCTCAGGGGGCAATCAGCCCCAGCATTTT. Translation: CASKSSGGNQPQHF.